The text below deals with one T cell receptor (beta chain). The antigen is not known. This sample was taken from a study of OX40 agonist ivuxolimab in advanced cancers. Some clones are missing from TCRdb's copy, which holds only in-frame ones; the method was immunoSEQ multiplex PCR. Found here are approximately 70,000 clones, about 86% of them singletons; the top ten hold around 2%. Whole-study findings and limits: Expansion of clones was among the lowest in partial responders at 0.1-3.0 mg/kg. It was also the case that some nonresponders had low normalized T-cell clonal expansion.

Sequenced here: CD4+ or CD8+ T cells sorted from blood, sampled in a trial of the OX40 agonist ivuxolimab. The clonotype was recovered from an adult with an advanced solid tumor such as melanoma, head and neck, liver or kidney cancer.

CDR3 sequence (DNA): TGTGCCAGCAGCTTAGATTTCAATACCTACGAGCAGTACTTC. Its protein is CASSLDFNTYEQYF. This chain links TRBV7-3 with TRBJ2-7; D unclear. This CDR3 comprises 14 residues. Germline assignment: CDR1 SGHTA and CDR2 FQGTGA. Trimming removed 2 bases from V and 2 bases from J, with 10 bases in between.